The present T cell receptor (beta chain) was sequenced within a study of T-cell reconstitution after alpha-beta-depleted transplantation in children. Germline V gene lookup returns CDR1 SGHTS and CDR2 YDEGEE. V lost 1 base and J 5 bases, leaving 14 bases between the germline ends. The CDR3 is made up of 15 amino acids. A library of TCRbeta sequences, prepared with unique molecular identifiers, was generated. TCRdb passed the PCR reads through MiXCR, listing each CDR3 protein once. Among over 300,000 distinct CDR3 sequences, under 13% were seen once, and the ten largest hold around 2.5%. This clonotype was counted between two and nine times.

The receptor was isolated from a human donor who donated a stem cell graft to a child with acute lymphoblastic leukemia. This chain connects TRBV5-8 to TRBJ2-3, with a weak D call TRBD2 (6 bases). Sequencing was performed on PBMCs from the stem cell graft donor, taken from the stem cell graft. CDR3 sequence (DNA): TGTGCCAGCAGCTTGTTTTCGGGAGTGGTAGATACGCAGTATTTT. Translated: CASSLFSGVVDTQYF.